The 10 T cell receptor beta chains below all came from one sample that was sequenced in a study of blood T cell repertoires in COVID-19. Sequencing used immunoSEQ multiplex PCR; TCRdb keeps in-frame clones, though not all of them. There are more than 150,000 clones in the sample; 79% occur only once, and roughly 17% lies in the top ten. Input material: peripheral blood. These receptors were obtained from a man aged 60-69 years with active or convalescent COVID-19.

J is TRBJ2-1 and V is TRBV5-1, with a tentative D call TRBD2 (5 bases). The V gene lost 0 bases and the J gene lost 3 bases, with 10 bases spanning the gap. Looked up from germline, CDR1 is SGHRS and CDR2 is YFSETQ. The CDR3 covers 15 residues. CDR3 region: CASSLANSGYNEQFF. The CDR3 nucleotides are TGCGCCAGCAGCTTGGCTAACAGCGGCTACAATGAGCAGTTCTTC.

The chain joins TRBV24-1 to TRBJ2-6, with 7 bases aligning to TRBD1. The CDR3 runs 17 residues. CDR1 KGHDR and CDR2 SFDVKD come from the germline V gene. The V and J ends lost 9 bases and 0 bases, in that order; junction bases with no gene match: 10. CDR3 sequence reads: CATSSGGRSSGANVLTF. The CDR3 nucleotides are TGTGCCACCTCTTCAGGGGGTAGGAGCTCTGGGGCCAACGTCCTGACTTTC.

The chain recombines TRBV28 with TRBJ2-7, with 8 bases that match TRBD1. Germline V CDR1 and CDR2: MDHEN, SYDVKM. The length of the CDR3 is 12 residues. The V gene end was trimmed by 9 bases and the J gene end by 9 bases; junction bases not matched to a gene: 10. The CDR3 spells CASQDRVDRQYF. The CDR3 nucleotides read TGTGCCAGTCAGGACAGGGTTGATCGGCAGTACTTC. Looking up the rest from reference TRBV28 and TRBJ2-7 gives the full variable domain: DVKVTQSSRYLVKRTGEKVFLECVQDMDHENMFWYRQDPGLGLRLIYFSYDVKMKEKGDIPEGYSVSREKKERFSLILESASTNQTSMYLCASQDRVDRQYFGPGTRLTVT.

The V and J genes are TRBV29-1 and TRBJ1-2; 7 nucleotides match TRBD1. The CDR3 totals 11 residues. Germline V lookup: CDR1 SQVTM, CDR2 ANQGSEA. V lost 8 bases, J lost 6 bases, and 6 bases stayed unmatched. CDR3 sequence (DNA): TGCAGCCTAGGGGGCATAGATGGCTACACCTTC. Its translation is CSLGGIDGYTF.

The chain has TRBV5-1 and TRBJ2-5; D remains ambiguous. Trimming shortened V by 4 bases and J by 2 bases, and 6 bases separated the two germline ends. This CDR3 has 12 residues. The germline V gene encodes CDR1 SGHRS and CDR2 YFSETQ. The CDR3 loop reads CASSPQQETQYF. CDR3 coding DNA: TGCGCCAGCAGCCCCCAACAAGAGACCCAGTACTTC.

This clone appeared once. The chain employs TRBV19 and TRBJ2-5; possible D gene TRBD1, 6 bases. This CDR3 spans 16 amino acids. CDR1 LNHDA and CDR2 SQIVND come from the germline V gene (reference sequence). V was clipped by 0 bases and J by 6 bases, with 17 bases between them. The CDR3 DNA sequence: TGTGCCAGTAGTATAGATCTAGGGCCAGGGGCAAAGACCCAGTACTTC. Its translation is CASSIDLGPGAKTQYF.

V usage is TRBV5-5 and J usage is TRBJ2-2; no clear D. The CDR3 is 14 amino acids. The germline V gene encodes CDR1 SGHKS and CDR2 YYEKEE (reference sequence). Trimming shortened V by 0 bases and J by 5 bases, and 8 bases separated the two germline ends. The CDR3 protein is CASSLGAGTGELFF. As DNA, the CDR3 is TGTGCCAGCAGCTTGGGGGCAGGAACCGGGGAGCTGTTTTTT.

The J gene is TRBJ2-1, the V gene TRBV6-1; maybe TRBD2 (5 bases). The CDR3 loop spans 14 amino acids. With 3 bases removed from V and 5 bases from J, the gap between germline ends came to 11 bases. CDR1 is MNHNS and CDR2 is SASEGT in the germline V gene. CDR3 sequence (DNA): TGTGCCAGCAGTGAGGACTTCCAGAACAATGAGCAGTTCTTC. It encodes CASSEDFQNNEQFF.

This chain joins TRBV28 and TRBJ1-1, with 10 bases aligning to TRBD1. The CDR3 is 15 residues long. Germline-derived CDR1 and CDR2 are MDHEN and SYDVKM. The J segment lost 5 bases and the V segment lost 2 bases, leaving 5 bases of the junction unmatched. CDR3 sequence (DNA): TGTGCCAGCAGTTTACTAGGACAGGGGGTGACTGAAGCTTTCTTT. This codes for CASSLLGQGVTEAFF.

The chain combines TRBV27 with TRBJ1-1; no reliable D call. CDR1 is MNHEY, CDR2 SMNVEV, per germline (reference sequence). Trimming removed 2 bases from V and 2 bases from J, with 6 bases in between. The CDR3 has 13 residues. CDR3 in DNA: TGTGCCAGCAGTTTAGGCAGAAACACTGAAGCTTTCTTT. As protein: CASSLGRNTEAFF.